This T cell receptor beta chain was sequenced in a study of shared clonotypes between healthy human individuals. Data came from immunoSEQ multiplex PCR; TCRdb stores just in-frame clones and leaves some out. The sample holds under 2,500,000 clones, about 94% seen once. The CDR3 loop spans 14 amino acids. Trimming took off 0 bases at V and 1 base at J, with 9 bases between the two ends. From germline, CDR1 is GTSNPN and CDR2 SVGIG (reference sequence). The source of this sequence is a man younger than 35 in good health. The sequenced sample consisted of naive CD4+ T cells sorted from blood. Documented subset: CD45RA+ positively selected. This sequence joins TRBV30 and TRBJ1-2; D is ambiguous. The CDR3, as DNA: TGTGCCTGGAGTGTCGGCACCATTAACTATGGCTACACCTTC. It codes for CAWSVGTINYGYTF.